This is a list of T cell receptor beta chains from one sample in a study of human T cells and chemical hapten exposure. TCRdb passed the RACE reads through MiXCR, listing each CDR3 protein once. The sample shows 80,000 to 100,000 distinct CDR3 sequences, over 9.5% of them seen only once. Sequencing was performed on whole blood, taken in connection with sensitization to the hapten diphenylcyclopropenone (DPC). These receptor sequences come from a woman aged 50 to 60 with alopecia areata. Some clones in this sample may be carry-over from other donors' samples. CDR3s include the opening cysteine and the closing phenylalanine or tryptophan. D genes are given only for firm matches. Part of the rows lack a size; the others show once, few, many or a class for expanded clones.

clone size: once
J gene: TRBJ2-5
V gene: TRBV29-1
D gene: NA
CDR3 DNA: TGCAGCGTTCTTCAGGGGTTAGAGACCCAGTACTTC
CDR3 protein: CSVLQGLETQYF

clone size: many
J gene: TRBJ2-1
V gene: TRBV20-1
D gene: TRBD2
CDR3 DNA: TGCAGTGCTAGAGGGACTAGCGGGAGCTCCTACAATGAGCAGTTCTTC
CDR3 protein: CSARGTSGSSYNEQFF

clone size: few
J gene: TRBJ1-3
V gene: TRBV28
D gene: NA
CDR3 DNA: TGTGTCAGCAGTTGGGGTGCTGGAAACACCATATATTTT
CDR3 protein: CVSSWGAGNTIYF

clone size: many
J gene: TRBJ2-5
V gene: TRBV27
D gene: NA
CDR3 DNA: TGTGCCAGCAGTTTAACATACCAAGAGACCCAGTACTTC
CDR3 protein: CASSLTYQETQYF

clone size: NA
J gene: TRBJ1-5
V gene: TRBV7-2
D gene: TRBD1
CDR3 DNA: TGTGCCAGCAGCTTAGAGGGACAGGGTTATAATCAGCCCCAGCATTTT
CDR3 protein: CASSLEGQGYNQPQHF

clone size: many
J gene: TRBJ2-1
V gene: TRBV5-6
D gene: TRBD2
CDR3 DNA: TGTGCCAGCAGTCCACTAGCGGGAGGCCTCCATGAGCAGTTCTTC
CDR3 protein: CASSPLAGGLHEQFF

clone size: many
J gene: TRBJ2-1
V gene: TRBV18
D gene: NA
CDR3 DNA: TGTGCCAGCTCACCCCCGCCGGGAATTAGTGAGCAGTTCTTC
CDR3 protein: CASSPPPGISEQFF

clone size: many
J gene: TRBJ2-2
V gene: TRBV3-1
D gene: TRBD2
CDR3 DNA: TGTGCCAGCAGCCAAGACGTCCTGGCGGGAGTCACCGGGGAGCTGTTTTTT
CDR3 protein: CASSQDVLAGVTGELFF

clone size: NA
J gene: TRBJ2-3
V gene: TRBV16
D gene: NA
CDR3 DNA: TGTGCCAGCAGCCCTCCGACAGCGAGGGGCACAGATACGCAGTATTTT
CDR3 protein: CASSPPTARGTDTQYF

clone size: many
J gene: TRBJ2-5
V gene: TRBV29-1
D gene: NA
CDR3 DNA: TGCAGCGTTGAAATAGGGGGCCAAGAGACCCAGTACTTC
CDR3 protein: CSVEIGGQETQYF

clone size: many
J gene: TRBJ2-1
V gene: TRBV6-2/TRBV6-3
D gene: TRBD2
CDR3 DNA: TGTGCCAGCAGTTACCCGCCCGGGGGGCTAGCGGGTCCCTACAATGAGCAGTTCTTC
CDR3 protein: CASSYPPGGLAGPYNEQFF

clone size: many
J gene: TRBJ2-3
V gene: TRBV5-1
D gene: NA
CDR3 DNA: TGCGCCAGCAGCTTCTCAAACCCACAGGGAGATACGCAGTATTTT
CDR3 protein: CASSFSNPQGDTQYF

clone size: NA
J gene: TRBJ2-3
V gene: TRBV28
D gene: TRBD2
CDR3 DNA: TGTGCCAGCAGAACTAGCGGAGCGGGGGATACGCAGTATTTT
CDR3 protein: CASRTSGAGDTQYF

clone size: few
J gene: TRBJ1-1
V gene: TRBV27
D gene: TRBD1
CDR3 DNA: TGTGCCAGCAGTTTATCCGGACAGGTTAACACTGAAGCTTTCTTT
CDR3 protein: CASSLSGQVNTEAFF

clone size: few
J gene: TRBJ2-3
V gene: TRBV10-3
D gene: NA
CDR3 DNA: TGTGCCATAAGAGCGGGCCACAGCACAGATACGCAGTATTTT
CDR3 protein: CAIRAGHSTDTQYF

clone size: many
J gene: TRBJ2-7
V gene: TRBV11-2
D gene: NA
CDR3 DNA: TGTGCCAGCAATGGGGGTCAGTACGAGCAGTACTTC
CDR3 protein: CASNGGQYEQYF

clone size: few
J gene: TRBJ2-7
V gene: TRBV12-3/TRBV12-4
D gene: NA
CDR3 DNA: TGTGCCAGCAGGGGGCTGGGTTCCTACGAGCAGTACTTC
CDR3 protein: CASRGLGSYEQYF

clone size: NA
J gene: TRBJ2-1
V gene: TRBV2
D gene: TRBD1
CDR3 DNA: TGTGCCAGCAGAGACAGGGGCTCCTACAATGAGCAGTTCTTC
CDR3 protein: CASRDRGSYNEQFF

clone size: many
J gene: TRBJ2-5
V gene: TRBV7-8
D gene: NA
CDR3 DNA: TGTGCCAGCAGCACTAGCCTACAAGAGACCCAGTACTTC
CDR3 protein: CASSTSLQETQYF

clone size: few
J gene: TRBJ2-7
V gene: TRBV4-1
D gene: TRBD1
CDR3 DNA: TGCGCCAGCGCAAGGGGGCGTGGGACAGAACCCTACGAGCAGTACTTC
CDR3 protein: CASARGRGTEPYEQYF